A selection of T cell receptor beta chains follows, all from one sample in a study of patients and donors after allogeneic stem cell transplantation. TCRdb processed the RT-PCR reads anew with MiXCR; each CDR3 protein has one entry. The sample includes about 90,000 distinct CDR3 sequences, about 44% of them seen just once. Material for sequencing was blood, either unsorted or a sorted T cell fraction (not recorded which). The receptors were sampled from a human donor who was either an allogeneic HSCT recipient or a stem cell or donor lymphocyte infusion donor (not recorded which). It is not recorded whose cells these are; they may come from a transplant donor. Both conserved end residues are part of each CDR3. Fields, in order: J gene, clone size, D gene, V gene, CDR3 protein, CDR3 DNA. A D gene is named only where the DNA matches it firmly. Rows may omit the clone size; those that give it use once, few, many or a size class.

TRBJ2-7	-	TRBD2	TRBV4-2	CASSGLAGYEQYF	TGTGCCAGCAGCGGACTAGCGGGGTACGAGCAGTACTTC
TRBJ1-2	-	-	TRBV10-3	CAISTVGQNYGYTF	TGTGCCATCAGTACCGTAGGCCAGAACTATGGCTACACCTTC
TRBJ2-7	-	-	TRBV7-9	CASSRIGRGAYEQYF	TGTGCCAGCAGCCGCATTGGTAGGGGGGCCTACGAGCAGTACTTC
TRBJ1-3	-	TRBD1	TRBV29-1	CSAWGTGGFGNTIYF	TGCAGCGCATGGGGGACAGGGGGTTTTGGAAACACCATATATTTT
TRBJ2-1	-	TRBD2	TRBV7-2	CASSLVLLASSYNEQFF	TGTGCCAGCAGCTTAGTCTTACTAGCGAGCTCCTACAATGAGCAGTTCTTC
TRBJ2-1	-	TRBD1	TRBV28	CASRHAPGQGNNEQFF	TGTGCCAGCAGACACGCACCGGGACAGGGCAACAATGAGCAGTTCTTC
TRBJ1-2	-	TRBD1	TRBV12-3/TRBV12-4	CASSSLPSPQGAGTF	TGTGCCAGCAGTTCCTTACCCTCTCCTCAGGGGGCCGGCACCTTC
TRBJ1-4	once	-	TRBV7-2	CASSLVAGANEKLFF	TGTGCCAGCAGCTTAGTGGCAGGGGCTAATGAAAAACTGTTTTTT
TRBJ1-1	few	-	TRBV12-3/TRBV12-4	CASSFSPGNTEAFF	TGTGCCAGCAGTTTCTCCCCGGGGAACACTGAAGCTTTCTTT
TRBJ2-1	-	-	TRBV20-1	CSAGRDDNEQFF	TGCAGTGCTGGTCGGGATGACAATGAGCAGTTCTTC
TRBJ1-5	-	-	TRBV12-3/TRBV12-4	CASSLQNNQPQHF	TGTGCCAGCAGTTTACAAAACAATCAGCCCCAGCATTTT